Listed here are 26 T cell receptor beta chains from one sample, sequenced in a study of neoadjuvant anti-PD-1 for oral cavity cancer. Generated by immunoSEQ multiplex PCR, the TCRdb table keeps only in-frame clones and is missing some. The data hold roughly 12,000 clones, with about 60% observed a single time. The sample in question was tumor tissue, obtained before nivolumab (anti-PD-1) treatment. All receptors derive from a person aged 35-80 years with oral cavity squamous cell carcinoma.

This clone was counted between two and nine times. A read error may account for a junction end that differs from germline. The rearrangement joins TRBV7-7 to TRBJ2-1, with TRBD1 as a possible D gene (5 bases). The CDR3 is made up of 13 amino acids. CDR1 SSHAT and CDR2 FNYEAQ come from the germline V gene (reference sequence). The CDR3 sequence: CASSLTEYNEQFF. DNA for the CDR3: TGTGCTAGCAGCTTGACAGAATACAATGAGCAGTTCTTC.

This chain uses TRBV19 with TRBJ2-7; D ambiguous. Germline assignment: CDR1 LNHDA and CDR2 SQIVND (reference sequence). V dropped 8 bases and J dropped 2 bases, with 13 bases sitting between them. The CDR3 is 13 amino acids. CDR3 sequence: CASGSGVTYEQYF. The CDR3 DNA is TGTGCCAGTGGTTCTGGGGTGACCTACGAGCAGTACTTC.

This clone ranks as medium-sized (0.01 to 0.1%). This chain connects TRBV5-8 to TRBJ1-1; D call uncertain. Trimming pared 4 bases from V and 7 bases from J, leaving 11 bases between. This CDR3 is built from 12 residues. CDR1 is SGHTS, CDR2 YDEGEE, per germline. CDR3 nucleotides: TGTGCCAGCAGCCCTTTAGCGTTTGAAGCTTTCTTT. Amino acid sequence: CASSPLAFEAFF.

This clone was seen a few times. This chain links TRBV29-1 with TRBJ2-3, with 9 bases identical to TRBD2. Germline assignment: CDR1 SQVTM and CDR2 ANQGSEA. V gave up 7 bases and J gave up 11 bases; unmatched junction bases: 16. This CDR3 contains 14 residues. In DNA, the CDR3 is TGCAGCGCCAGTACCGGGACTAGCAGCGTTGTGCAGTATTTT. This codes for CSASTGTSSVVQYF.

This chain's CDR3 is CASSEANPWDEQFF. CDR3 nucleotide sequence: TGTGCCAGCAGTGAAGCAAACCCTTGGGATGAGCAGTTCTTC. The J gene is TRBJ2-1, the V gene TRBV6-1; D not certain. The CDR3 runs 14 residues. V lost 0 bases and J lost 8, with 11 bases in between. Germline loops: CDR1 MNHNS, CDR2 SASEGT.

J is TRBJ2-3 and V is TRBV2, with no clear D. Between the trimmed V and J ends, which lost 7 bases and 2 bases, there was a span of 7 bases. CDR3 length equals 12 residues. Germline V gene data show CDR1 as SNHLY and CDR2 as FYNNEI. In DNA form, the CDR3 reads TGTGCCAGCATTGGGGACACAGATACGCAGTATTTT. This encodes CASIGDTDTQYF.

This clone is deemed large. J is TRBJ1-1 and V is TRBV6-5; D is ambiguous. There are 14 residues in the CDR3. The germline V and J ends were trimmed by 5 bases and 1 base, with 11 bases remaining between them. Germline V lookup: CDR1 MNHEY, CDR2 SVGAGI. CDR3 amino acids: CASSRTQTNTEAFF. CDR3 in DNA: TGTGCCAGCAGTCGTACACAGACGAACACTGAAGCTTTCTTT.

This clone was detected a few times. The chain links TRBV4-1 to TRBJ2-5; TRBD2 matches at 13 bases. The CDR3 covers 17 residues. With V trimmed by 3 bases and J by 5 bases, 9 bases remained unmatched. The germline V gene encodes CDR1 MGHRA and CDR2 YSYEKL. The CDR3: CASSHAQLAGGRETQYF. Written as DNA, the CDR3 is TGCGCCAGCAGCCACGCCCAACTAGCGGGAGGGAGGGAGACCCAGTACTTC.

This clone has only a few counts. The J gene is TRBJ2-1, the V gene TRBV7-9; 8 bases fit TRBD1. Germline CDR1 SEHNR, CDR2 FQNEAQ (reference sequence). This CDR3 comprises 12 residues. The CDR3 loop reads CATGGDYNEQFF. The CDR3 nucleotides are TGTGCTACAGGGGGAGACTACAATGAGCAGTTCTTC.

The chain recombines TRBV4-2 with TRBJ1-3; TRBD1 might be the D (6 bases). Germline assignment: CDR1 LGHNA and CDR2 YNFKEQ. This CDR3 contains 17 residues. Trimming pared 0 bases from V and 0 bases from J, leaving 12 bases between. The CDR3 DNA sequence: TGTGCCAGCAGCCAAGATCGGGGGGCATTCTCTGGAAACACCATATATTTT. This gives the protein CASSQDRGAFSGNTIYF.

By sample share, this clone is medium-sized. The chain links TRBV15 to TRBJ1-5; 7 positions agree with TRBD1. V lost 0 bases, J lost 0 bases, and 5 bases stayed unmatched. The CDR3 sequence is 17 residues long. Germline V CDR1 and CDR2: LNHNV, YYDKDF (reference sequence). CDR3 bases: TGTGCCACCAGCAGAGAAAGGGACAGCTCTAGCAATCAGCCCCAGCATTTT. Protein sequence: CATSRERDSSSNQPQHF. Full variable domain (outside the CDR3, taken from reference TRBV15 and TRBJ1-5): DAMVIQNPRYQVTQFGKPVTLSCSQTLNHNVMYWYQQKSSQAPKLLFHYYDKDFNNEADTPDNFQSRRPNTSFCFLDIRSPGLGDTAMYLCATSRERDSSSNQPQHFGDGTRLSIL.

The chain employs TRBV7-8 and TRBJ2-5; no clear D. The CDR3 contains 16 residues. Germline loops: CDR1 SGHVS, CDR2 FQNEAQ. Between the trimmed V and J ends, which lost 2 bases and 1 base, there was a span of 14 bases. As DNA, the CDR3 is TGTGCCAGCAGCTTATCATATGGTCAGCTCCAAGAGACCCAGTACTTC. Its translation: CASSLSYGQLQETQYF.

The rearrangement links TRBV5-6 to TRBJ1-3; 10 nucleotides match TRBD1. V lost 3 bases to trimming and J lost 5 bases; unmatched junction nucleotides: 8. Germline V CDR1 and CDR2: SGHDT, YYEEEE. This CDR3 region has 16 residues. The CDR3 nucleotides are TGTGCCAGCAGCTCCGAGGACAGGGGGGCGAGAAACACCATATATTTT. Residues: CASSSEDRGARNTIYF. The full variable domain, its missing parts supplied by reference TRBV5-6 and TRBJ1-3, is DAGVTQSPTHLIKTRGQQVTLRCSPKSGHDTVSWYQQALGQGPQFIFQYYEEEERQRGNFPDRFSGHQFPNYSSELNVNALLLGDSALYLCASSSEDRGARNTIYFGEGSWLTVV.

The chain carries TRBV20-1 and TRBJ1-1; 7 bases fit TRBD1. This CDR3 comprises 11 residues. Germline V gene lookup returns CDR1 DFQATT and CDR2 SNEGSKA (reference sequence). CDR3 amino acids: CRPSGGLEAFF. CDR3 sequence (DNA): TGCAGGCCCTCAGGGGGTCTAGAAGCTTTCTTT.

The chain recombines TRBV19 with TRBJ1-2; D not certain. The CDR3 totals 17 residues. Trimming removed 2 bases from V and 0 bases from J, with 16 bases in between. Germline V gives CDR1 LNHDA, CDR2 SQIVND (reference sequence). Here the CDR3 reads CASSIYEKLEANYGYTF. DNA of the CDR3: TGTGCCAGTAGTATATATGAGAAGCTGGAGGCTAACTATGGCTACACCTTC.

This sequence joins TRBV10-3 and TRBJ1-1; possibly TRBD1 for D (5 bases). The germline V gene encodes CDR1 ENHRY and CDR2 SYGVKD. V was cut by 0 bases and J by 1 base, with 6 bases left in between. This CDR3 contains 14 residues. The CDR3 loop reads CAISESGANTEAFF. The CDR3 DNA follows: TGTGCCATCAGTGAGTCCGGGGCGAACACTGAAGCTTTCTTT.

V and J are TRBV4-1 and TRBJ2-5; D gene unclear. This CDR3 region has 15 residues. Germline lookup yields CDR1 MGHRA and CDR2 YSYEKL. With 0 bases removed from V and 4 bases from J, the gap between germline ends came to 12 bases. CDR3 nucleotide sequence: TGCGCCAGCAGCCAAGATCGGGCCGGGCGAGAGACCCAGTACTTC. This codes for CASSQDRAGRETQYF.

V usage is TRBV7-2 and J usage is TRBJ2-7; D possibly corresponds to TRBD2 (6 bases). Germline V gene sequence: CDR1 SGHTA, CDR2 FQGNSA. Between the trimmed V and J ends, which lost 5 bases and 3 bases, there was a span of 14 bases. This CDR3 has 14 residues. The CDR3 DNA reads TGTGCCAGCAGCCCCAGAGCGGGCTACTACGAGCAGTACTTC. Translating it yields CASSPRAGYYEQYF.

This chain connects TRBV28 to TRBJ2-7; D unclear. V gave up 6 bases and J gave up 4 bases, with 13 bases separating them. In germline, CDR1 is MDHEN, CDR2 SYDVKM. The CDR3 runs to 13 residues. The CDR3 spells CASRPQNLYEQYF. CDR3 coding DNA: TGTGCCAGCAGACCCCAGAATCTTTACGAGCAGTACTTC.

The CDR3 DNA reads as TGTGCCAGCAGCCCTCAAGGGAGCAGAGGAAACACCATATATTTT. Translation: CASSPQGSRGNTIYF. The chain uses TRBV5-8 and TRBJ1-3; no definite D call. V was pared by 4 bases and J by 4 bases, with 15 bases between. Germline V gene lookup returns CDR1 SGHTS and CDR2 YDEGEE. This CDR3 contains 15 residues. The complete variable domain, with remaining parts taken from reference TRBV5-8 and TRBJ1-3, reads EAGVTQSPTHLIKTRGQQATLRCSPISGHTSVYWYQQALGLGLQFLLWYDEGEERNRGNFPPRFSGRQFPNYSSELNVNALELEDSALYLCASSPQGSRGNTIYFGEGSWLTVV.

The chain recombines TRBV27 with TRBJ1-3; 7 nucleotides line up with TRBD1. Germline CDR1 MNHEY, CDR2 SMNVEV (reference sequence). This CDR3 comprises 14 residues. J gave up 2 bases and V 6 bases, and 4 bases lay outside the gene matches. CDR3 amino acids: CASSQQGTGNTIYF. CDR3 DNA: TGTGCCAGCAGCCAACAGGGGACTGGAAACACCATATATTTT.

The DNA of the CDR3 is TGTGCCAGCAGTGAATCTTATGAGCAGTTCTTC. Translating it yields CASSESYEQFF. V usage is TRBV2 and J usage is TRBJ2-1; no reliable D call. The CDR3 is 11 residues long. V dropped 2 bases and J dropped 8 bases, with 4 bases sitting between them. CDR1 and CDR2 (germline): SNHLY, FYNNEI. Together with reference TRBV2 and TRBJ2-1, the CDR3 gives the full variable domain: EPEVTQTPSHQVTQMGQEVILRCVPISNHLYFYWYRQILGQKVEFLVSFYNNEISEKSEIFDDQFSVERPDGSNFTLKIRSTKLEDSAMYFCASSESYEQFFGPGTRLTVL.

By its share, this clone is medium-sized. The chain combines TRBV9 with TRBJ1-2; no firm D call. This CDR3 has 13 residues. Germline V CDR1 and CDR2: SGDLS, YYNGEE. V was trimmed by 4 bases and J by 4 bases, leaving 11 bases between them. CDR3 DNA sequence: TGTGCCAGCAGCCCCGGGGTCCCCTATGGCTACACCTTC. Protein sequence: CASSPGVPYGYTF.

The rearrangement joins TRBV7-2 to TRBJ1-2; D might be TRBD1 (5 bases). V lost 6 bases and J lost 8, with 16 bases in between. Germline assignment: CDR1 SGHTA and CDR2 FQGNSA. CDR3 length: 13 amino acids. CDR3 bases: TGTGCCAGCAGTCCGGGGGAGGTCGGCGGCTACACCTTC. Protein sequence: CASSPGEVGGYTF.

The chain combines TRBV11-2 with TRBJ2-2; 11 bases match TRBD1. The junction had 5 bases not matched to a gene; V was cut back by 5 bases and J by 6 bases. This CDR3 comprises 15 residues. Germline CDR1 SGHAT, CDR2 FQNNGV. CDR3: CASSPGTGGPGELFF. The CDR3 region has the DNA TGTGCCAGCAGCCCCGGGACAGGGGGTCCCGGGGAGCTGTTTTTT.

V is TRBV7-8 and J is TRBJ2-5; 8 bases align to TRBD2. Germline V gives CDR1 SGHVS, CDR2 FQNEAQ. The CDR3 has 15 residues. V shed 1 base, J shed 5 bases, and the junction held 6 bases outside the gene matches. CDR3 sequence (DNA): TGTGCCAGCAGCTTAGGAGCGGGAGACGGTGAGACCCAGTACTTC. It translates to CASSLGAGDGETQYF.